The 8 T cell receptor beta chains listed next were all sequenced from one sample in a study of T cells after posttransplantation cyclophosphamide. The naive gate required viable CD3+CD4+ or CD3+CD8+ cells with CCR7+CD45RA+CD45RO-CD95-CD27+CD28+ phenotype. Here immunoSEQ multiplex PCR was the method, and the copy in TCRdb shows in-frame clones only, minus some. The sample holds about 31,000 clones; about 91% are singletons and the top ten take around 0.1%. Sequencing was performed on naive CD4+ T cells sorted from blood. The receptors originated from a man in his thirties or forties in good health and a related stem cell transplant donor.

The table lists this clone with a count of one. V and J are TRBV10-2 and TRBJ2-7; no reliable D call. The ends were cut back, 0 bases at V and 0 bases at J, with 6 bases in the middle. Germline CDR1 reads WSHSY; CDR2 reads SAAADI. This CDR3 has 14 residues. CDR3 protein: CASSESGISYEQYF. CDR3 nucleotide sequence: TGCGCCAGCAGTGAGTCTGGCATCTCCTACGAGCAGTACTTC.

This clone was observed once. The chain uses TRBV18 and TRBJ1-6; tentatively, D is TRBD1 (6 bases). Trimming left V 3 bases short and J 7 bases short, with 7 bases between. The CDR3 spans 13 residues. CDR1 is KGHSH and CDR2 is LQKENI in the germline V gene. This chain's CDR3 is CASSPTGNSPLHF. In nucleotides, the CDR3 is TGTGCCAGCTCACCTACAGGGAATTCACCCCTCCACTTT.

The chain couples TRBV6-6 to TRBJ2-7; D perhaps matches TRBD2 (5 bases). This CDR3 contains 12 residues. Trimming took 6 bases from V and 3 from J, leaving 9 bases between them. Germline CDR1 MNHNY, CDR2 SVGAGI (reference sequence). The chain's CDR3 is CASSPRGYEQYF. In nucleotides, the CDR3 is TGTGCCAGCAGCCCCCGGGGCTACGAGCAGTACTTC.

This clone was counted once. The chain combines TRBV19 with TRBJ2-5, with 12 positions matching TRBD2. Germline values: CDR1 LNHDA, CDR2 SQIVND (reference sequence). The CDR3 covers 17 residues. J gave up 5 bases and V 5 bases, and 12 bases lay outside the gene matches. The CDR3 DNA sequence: TGTGCCAGTAGTCCCAGGACTAGCGGGGCCGGATGGGAGACCCAGTACTTC. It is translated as CASSPRTSGAGWETQYF.

The CDR3 is CASSMRSSNQPQHF. The CDR3, as DNA: TGTGCCAGTAGTATGAGATCTAGCAATCAGCCCCAGCATTTT. V usage is TRBV19 and J usage is TRBJ1-5; D is unresolved. Germline V gives CDR1 LNHDA, CDR2 SQIVND (reference sequence). The germline V and J ends were trimmed by 3 bases and 0 bases, with 6 bases remaining between them. This CDR3 region has 14 residues. Variable domain in full (rest from reference TRBV19 and TRBJ1-5): DGGITQSPKYLFRKEGQNVTLSCEQNLNHDAMYWYRQDPGQGLRLIYYSQIVNDFQKGDIAEGYSVSREKKESFPLTVTSAQKNPTAFYLCASSMRSSNQPQHFGDGTRLSIL.

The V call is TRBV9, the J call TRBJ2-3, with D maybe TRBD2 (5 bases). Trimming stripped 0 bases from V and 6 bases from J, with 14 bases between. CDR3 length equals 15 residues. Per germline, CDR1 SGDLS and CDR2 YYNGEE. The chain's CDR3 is CASSVEEVPWDTQYF. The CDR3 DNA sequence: TGTGCCAGCAGCGTAGAGGAGGTCCCCTGGGATACGCAGTATTTT.

The DNA of the CDR3 is TGTGCCAGCAGCCAAGGGGACAATAATTCACCCCTCCACTTT. As protein: CASSQGDNNSPLHF. J is TRBJ1-6 and V is TRBV4-2; tentatively, D is TRBD1 (6 bases). The CDR3 runs 14 residues. The germline CDR1 and CDR2 sequences are LGHNA and YNFKEQ. V dropped 1 base and J dropped 5 bases, with 6 bases sitting between them.

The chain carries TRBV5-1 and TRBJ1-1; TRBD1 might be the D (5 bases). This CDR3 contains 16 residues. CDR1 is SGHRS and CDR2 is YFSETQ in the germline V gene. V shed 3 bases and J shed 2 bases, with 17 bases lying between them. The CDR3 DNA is TGCGCCAGCAGCTCGAGAGGGGCCGGGGGAAACACTGAAGCTTTCTTT. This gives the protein CASSSRGAGGNTEAFF.